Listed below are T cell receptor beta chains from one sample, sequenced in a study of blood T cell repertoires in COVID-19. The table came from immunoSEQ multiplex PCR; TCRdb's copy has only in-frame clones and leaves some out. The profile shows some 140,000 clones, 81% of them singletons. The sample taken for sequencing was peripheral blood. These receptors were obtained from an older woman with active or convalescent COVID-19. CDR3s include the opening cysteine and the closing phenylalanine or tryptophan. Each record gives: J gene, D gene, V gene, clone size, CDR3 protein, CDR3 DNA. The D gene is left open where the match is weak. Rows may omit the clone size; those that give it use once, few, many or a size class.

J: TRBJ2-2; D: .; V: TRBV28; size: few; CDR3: CASKSTGGATGELFF; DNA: TGTGCCAGCAAGTCAACAGGGGGGGCCACCGGGGAGCTGTTTTTT
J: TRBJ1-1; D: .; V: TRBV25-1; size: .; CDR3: CASSPGLRNTEAFF; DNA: TGTGCCAGCAGTCCGGGACTGAGGAACACTGAAGCTTTCTTT
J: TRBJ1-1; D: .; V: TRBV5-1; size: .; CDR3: CASSLALAGRTEAFF; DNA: TGCGCCAGCAGCTTGGCCTTGGCTGGCAGGACTGAAGCTTTCTTT
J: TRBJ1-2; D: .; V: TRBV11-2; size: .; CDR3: CASSLDGATPQGYTF; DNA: TGTGCCAGCAGCTTAGATGGGGCAACCCCTCAAGGCTACACCTTC
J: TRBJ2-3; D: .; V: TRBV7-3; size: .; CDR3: CASSLGGARTDTQYF; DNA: TGTGCCAGCAGCTTAGGAGGAGCGAGAACAGATACGCAGTATTTT
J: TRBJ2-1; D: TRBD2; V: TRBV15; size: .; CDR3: CATSREAGGRVYNEQFF; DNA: TGTGCCACCAGCAGAGAGGCCGGCGGGAGGGTCTACAATGAGCAGTTCTTC
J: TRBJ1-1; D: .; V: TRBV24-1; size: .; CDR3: CATSAGFDTEAFF; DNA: TGTGCCACCAGTGCCGGTTTCGACACTGAAGCTTTCTTT
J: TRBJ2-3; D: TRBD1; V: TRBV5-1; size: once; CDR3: CASSSFGQGRDFLEGTQYF; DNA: TGCGCCAGCAGCTCGTTTGGACAGGGGCGGGACTTCCTAGAGGGTACGCAGTATTTT
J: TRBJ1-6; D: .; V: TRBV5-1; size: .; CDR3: CASSLGSGSNSPLHF; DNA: TGCGCCAGCAGCTTGGGGTCAGGGTCAAATTCACCCCTCCACTTT
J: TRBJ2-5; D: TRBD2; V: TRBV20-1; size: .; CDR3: CSASLGSGGAVETQYF; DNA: TGCAGTGCTAGTTTAGGAAGCGGGGGGGCCGTTGAGACCCAGTACTTC
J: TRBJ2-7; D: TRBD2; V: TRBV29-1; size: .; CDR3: CSVASGMDSYEQYF; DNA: TGCAGCGTTGCTAGCGGGATGGACTCCTACGAGCAGTACTTC
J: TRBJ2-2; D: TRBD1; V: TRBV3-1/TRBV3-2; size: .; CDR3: CASRDRPNTGELFF; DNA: TGTGCCAGCAGGGACAGGCCGAACACCGGGGAGCTGTTTTTT
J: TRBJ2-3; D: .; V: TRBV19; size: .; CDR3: CASTQVGQDTQYF; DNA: TGTGCCAGTACCCAGGTGGGGCAAGATACGCAGTATTTT
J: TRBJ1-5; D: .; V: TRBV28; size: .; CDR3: CASSLSQGSQPQHF; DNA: TGTGCCAGCAGTTTATCGCAGGGTAGTCAGCCCCAGCATTTT
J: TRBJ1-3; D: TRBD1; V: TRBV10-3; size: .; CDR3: CAITQDRAKNTIYF; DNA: TGTGCCATCACACAGGACAGGGCAAAGAACACCATATATTTT
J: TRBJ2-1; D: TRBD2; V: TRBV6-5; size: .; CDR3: CATQGRGGTNEQFF; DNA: TGTGCCACACAAGGGCGGGGGGGGACCAATGAGCAGTTCTTC
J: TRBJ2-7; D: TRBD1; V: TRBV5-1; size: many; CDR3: CASSLWTGLSYEQYF; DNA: TGCGCCAGCAGCTTATGGACAGGGTTAAGCTACGAGCAGTACTTC
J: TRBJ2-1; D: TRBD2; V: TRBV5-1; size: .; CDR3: CASSFSGSGLNEQFF; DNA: TGCGCCAGCAGCTTTAGCGGGAGCGGTCTCAATGAGCAGTTCTTC
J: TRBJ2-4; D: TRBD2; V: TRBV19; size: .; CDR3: CASTGKLGLTKNIQYF; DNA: TGTGCCAGTACGGGAAAGTTGGGACTAACCAAAAACATTCAGTACTTC
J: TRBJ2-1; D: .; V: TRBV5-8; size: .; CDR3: CASSSFERNEQFF; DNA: TGTGCCAGCAGCTCCTTTGAGCGGAATGAGCAGTTCTTC
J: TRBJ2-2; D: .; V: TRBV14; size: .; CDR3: CASSQLAGGLNTGELFF; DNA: TGTGCCAGCAGCCAGCTCGCCGGGGGACTTAACACCGGGGAGCTGTTTTTT
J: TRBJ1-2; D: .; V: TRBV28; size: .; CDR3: CASSFLQGRGGYTF; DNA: TGTGCCAGCAGTTTTTTACAGGGTAGAGGCGGCTACACCTTC
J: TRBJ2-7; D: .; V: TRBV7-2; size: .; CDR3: CASAVGAPYEQYF; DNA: TGTGCGAGCGCGGTAGGGGCACCCTACGAGCAGTACTTC
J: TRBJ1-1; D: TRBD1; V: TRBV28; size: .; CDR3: CASSLDRAAVSFF; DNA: TGTGCCAGCAGCCTAGACAGGGCGGCTGTGTCTTTCTTT
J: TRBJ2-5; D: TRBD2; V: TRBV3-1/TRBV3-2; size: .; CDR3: CASSPGTSGVQETQYF; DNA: TGTGCCAGCAGCCCCGGGACTAGCGGGGTACAAGAGACCCAGTACTTC
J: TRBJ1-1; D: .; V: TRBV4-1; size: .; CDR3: CASSQSPGLDTEAFF; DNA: TGCGCCAGCAGCCAGTCACCGGGGTTGGACACTGAAGCTTTCTTT
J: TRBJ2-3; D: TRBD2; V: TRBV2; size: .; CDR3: CASSELAGSIDTQYF; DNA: TGTGCCAGCAGTGAACTAGCGGGTTCGATAGATACGCAGTATTTT
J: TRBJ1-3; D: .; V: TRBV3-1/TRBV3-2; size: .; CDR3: CASSQDGANTIYF; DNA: TGTGCCAGCAGCCAAGATGGAGCAAACACCATATATTTT
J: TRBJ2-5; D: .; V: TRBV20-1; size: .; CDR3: CSASGQETQYF; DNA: TGCAGTGCTAGTGGCCAGGAGACCCAGTACTTC
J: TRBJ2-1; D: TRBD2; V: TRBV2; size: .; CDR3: CASSREANNEQFF; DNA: TGTGCCAGCAGCCGGGAGGCAAACAATGAGCAGTTCTTC
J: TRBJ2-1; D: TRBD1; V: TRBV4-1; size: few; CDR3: CASSRTETGAYNEQFF; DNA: TGCGCCAGCAGCCGAACCGAGACAGGGGCCTACAATGAGCAGTTCTTC
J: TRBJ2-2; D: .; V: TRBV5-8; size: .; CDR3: CASRRWGELFF; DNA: TGTGCCAGCAGGCGATGGGGGGAGCTGTTTTTT
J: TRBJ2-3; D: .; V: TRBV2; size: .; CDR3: CASSNDRSTDTQYF; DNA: TGTGCCAGCAGCAACGACAGGAGCACAGATACGCAGTATTTT
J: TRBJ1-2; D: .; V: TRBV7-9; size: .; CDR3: CASSLGGQDYGYTF; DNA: TGTGCCAGCAGCTTAGGAGGGCAGGACTATGGCTACACCTTC
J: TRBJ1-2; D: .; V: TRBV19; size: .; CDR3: CASSRGSYGYTF; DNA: TGTGCCAGTAGTAGAGGGTCCTATGGCTACACCTTC
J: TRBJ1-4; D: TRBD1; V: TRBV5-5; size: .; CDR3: CASSPTTGGEKLFF; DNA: TGTGCCAGCAGCCCGACGACAGGGGGAGAAAAACTGTTTTTT
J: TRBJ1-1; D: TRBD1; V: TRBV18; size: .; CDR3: CASSVDRVGTEAFF; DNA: TGTGCCAGCTCAGTCGACAGGGTCGGGACTGAAGCTTTCTTT
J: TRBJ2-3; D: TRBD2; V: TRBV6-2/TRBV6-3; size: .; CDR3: CASSLFSGLAGTSSTDTQYF; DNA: TGTGCCAGCAGCCTATTCTCGGGACTAGCGGGGACCTCTAGCACAGATACGCAGTATTTT
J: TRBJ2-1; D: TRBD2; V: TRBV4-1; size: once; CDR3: CASSQEPGGLNEQFF; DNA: TGCGCCAGCAGCCAAGAACCGGGGGGGCTGAATGAGCAGTTCTTC
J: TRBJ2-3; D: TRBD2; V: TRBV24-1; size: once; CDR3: CATSDLASGGTDTQYF; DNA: TGTGCCACCAGTGATTTGGCCAGCGGGGGCACAGATACGCAGTATTTT
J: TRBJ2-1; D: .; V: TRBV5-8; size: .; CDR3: CASSMGGLGRNYNEQFF; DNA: TGTGCCAGCAGCATGGGGGGATTAGGGAGAAACTACAATGAGCAGTTCTTC
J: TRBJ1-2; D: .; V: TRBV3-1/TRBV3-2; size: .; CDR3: CASSLSATPNYGYTF; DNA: TGTGCCAGCAGCCTTAGCGCCACCCCTAACTATGGCTACACCTTC
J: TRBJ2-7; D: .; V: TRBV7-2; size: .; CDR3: CASSLHKGGEQYF; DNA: TGTGCCAGCAGCTTACACAAGGGAGGCGAGCAGTACTTC
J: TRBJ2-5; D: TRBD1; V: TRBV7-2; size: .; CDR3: CASSPPSGTGWETQYF; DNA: TGTGCCAGCAGCCCGCCTTCCGGGACAGGGTGGGAGACCCAGTACTTC
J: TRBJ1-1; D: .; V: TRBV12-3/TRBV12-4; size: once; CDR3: CASGKQENTEAFF; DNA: TGTGCCAGCGGGAAACAGGAGAACACTGAAGCTTTCTTT
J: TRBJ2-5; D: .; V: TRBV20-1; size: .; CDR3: CSASSGTIQETQYF; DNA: TGCAGTGCTAGTAGTGGTACAATTCAAGAGACCCAGTACTTC
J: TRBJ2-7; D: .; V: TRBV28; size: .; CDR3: CASSRQPTYEQYF; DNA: TGTGCCAGCAGTCGACAGCCAACCTACGAGCAGTACTTC
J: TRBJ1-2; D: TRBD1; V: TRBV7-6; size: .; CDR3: CASSFGGTGGIGYTF; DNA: TGTGCCAGCAGCTTCGGCGGGACAGGGGGCATTGGCTACACCTTC
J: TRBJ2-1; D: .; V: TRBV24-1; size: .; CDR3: CAPREQTENNEQFF; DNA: TGTGCCCCGCGAGAACAGACAGAGAACAATGAGCAGTTCTTC
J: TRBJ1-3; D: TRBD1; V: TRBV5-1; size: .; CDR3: CASSLGTENSGNTIYF; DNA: TGCGCCAGCAGCTTAGGGACAGAGAACTCTGGAAACACCATATATTTT
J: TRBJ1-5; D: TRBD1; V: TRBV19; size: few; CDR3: CASSAPGTGYQPQHF; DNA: TGTGCCAGTAGTGCCCCCGGGACAGGGTATCAGCCCCAGCATTTT
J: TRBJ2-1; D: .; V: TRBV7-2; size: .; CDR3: CASSHTRPTVYNEQFF; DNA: TGTGCCAGCAGCCATACTCGTCCGACAGTTTACAATGAGCAGTTCTTC
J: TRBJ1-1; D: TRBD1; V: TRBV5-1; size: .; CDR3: CASSLSGRQGELAFF; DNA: TGCGCCAGCAGCTTGTCGGGTCGACAGGGGGAGTTGGCTTTCTTT
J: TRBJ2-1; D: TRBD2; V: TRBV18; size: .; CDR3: CASSPALAGGYEQFF; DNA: TGTGCCAGCTCACCAGCGCTAGCGGGAGGCTATGAGCAGTTCTTC
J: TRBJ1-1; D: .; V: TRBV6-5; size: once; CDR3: CASRMEDETEAFF; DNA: TGTGCCAGCAGAATGGAGGACGAGACTGAAGCTTTCTTT